This T cell receptor beta chain stems from a study of CD8 T cells in Susac syndrome. Germline CDR1 reads SGHTA; CDR2 reads FQGNSA. The CDR3 covers 18 residues. Trimming left V 5 bases short and J 5 bases short, with 27 bases between. Reverse transcription of roughly 0.5 to 1 ug RNA was carried out with random hexamers. TCRdb fed the immunoSEQ multiplex PCR reads into MiXCR, producing one record per CDR3 protein. The data contain just over 150,000 distinct CDR3 sequences, less than 97% of them singletons. Material: CD8+ T cells from PBMCs. V usage is TRBV7-2 and J usage is TRBJ1-2; a possible D gene is TRBD1 (6 bases). This sequence was found in a human donor with multiple sclerosis. CDR3 sequence reads: CASSPMGGAGVLGYGYTF. In DNA, the CDR3 is TGTGCCAGCAGCCCAATGGGGGGGGCTGGGGTGCTAGGGTATGGCTACACCTTC.